The T cell receptor (beta chain) under discussion was sequenced for a study of cytomegalovirus exposure and HLA in healthy donors. Study-level background: Approximately 80 million unique TCRs from HLA-typed donors were held in an early data release.

Points from the study as a whole: What was likely a sequencing artifact was a cluster of highly shared sequence variants.

The primer mix had 60 Vbeta and 13 Jbeta primers. Repertoires were generated with immunoSEQ multiplex PCR, while TCRdb's copy carries only in-frame clones and drops some. The sample has over 85,000 clones; more than 70% are singletons. The CDR3 is made up of 15 amino acids. V was pared by 2 bases and J by 2 bases, with 2 bases of the junction left unmatched. Germline V gene lookup returns CDR1 SGDLS and CDR2 YYNGEE. As for this clone: The target antigen is unknown. Other DNA sequences within the sample encode an identical CDR3.

The TCR was taken from a woman between 40 and 50 years old in good health and CMV-seronegative. The V call is TRBV9, the J call TRBJ2-2; TRBD1 matches 8 bases. The sequenced sample was PBMCs. CDR3 bases: TGTGCCAGCAGCGTGGGACAGGCTAACACCGGGGAGCTGTTTTTT. It specifies CASSVGQANTGELFF.